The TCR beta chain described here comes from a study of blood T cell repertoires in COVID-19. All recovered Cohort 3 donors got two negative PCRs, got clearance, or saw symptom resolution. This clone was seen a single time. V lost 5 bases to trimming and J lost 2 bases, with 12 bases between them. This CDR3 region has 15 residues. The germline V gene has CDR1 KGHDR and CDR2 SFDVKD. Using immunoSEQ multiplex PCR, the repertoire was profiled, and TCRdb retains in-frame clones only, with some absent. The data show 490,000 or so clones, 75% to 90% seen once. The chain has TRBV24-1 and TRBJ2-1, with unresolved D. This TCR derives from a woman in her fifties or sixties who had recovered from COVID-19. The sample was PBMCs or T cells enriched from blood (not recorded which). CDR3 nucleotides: TGTGCCACCAGTGGAAGAGCCAACGCCTACAATGAGCAGTTCTTC. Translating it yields CATSGRANAYNEQFF.